Detailed here is one T cell receptor (beta chain). This clone has only a few counts. It lacks a known antigen. No much larger clone exists at a distance of one base, and base qualities are not known. V is clipped by 4 bases and J by 7 bases, and the sequence between their germline boundaries is 8 bases long. The CDR3, cysteine through phenylalanine, is 13 amino acids long. Just the 39-base CDR3 DNA is kept, in frame starting at base 1. The germline V gene specifies SNHLY as CDR1 and FYNNEI as CDR2. This sample's treatment or condition label indicates: nivolumab (PD-1 blockade) given before sampling. The DNeasy Blood and Tissue Kit was used to extract DNA from formalin-fixed paraffin-embedded specimens. The TCR beta locus was amplified and sequenced using the immunoSEQ assay, from which bulk TCR Vbeta CDR3 data were obtained. On the authors' methods: CDR3s were excluded if they were non-productive, were shorter than 7 amino acids, or did not start with C or end with F/W. Analysis was limited to specimens with at least 1000 reads, and clonotypes were defined at the amino acid level. Clonality was calculated as 1 minus Pielou's evenness. To equalize library sizes, abundance-weighted random subsampling with replacement was performed 100 times so that 95% confidence intervals could be reported. The Morisita overlap index was used to quantify repertoire overlap, and the top 40 clones in each specimen were examined for overlap with the irAE. TCRdb limited this immuneACCESS table to in-frame rearrangements with V and J called. A share of clones is missing; checked studies link under half to unresolved V genes, and the rest is unexplained. V, J and clone size are those of that table, while D and trimming were read from the DNA. The sample yields approximately 11,000 clones; 92% were counted once. In total, the top ten clones hold roughly 1.5% of the sample.

The data derive from a study of T cells in tumors and immune-related adverse events (dated by TCRdb to the early 2020s). The chain couples TRBV2 to TRBJ1-6, with the D gene uncertain. The TCR sequence derives from a female donor with metastatic renal cell carcinoma. Sequencing was performed on lymph node tissue, taken from a patient treated with anti-PD-1 therapy. The DNA sequence is as follows: TGTGCCAGCAGTGGGGCTTGGAATTCACCCCTCCACTTT. Its amino acids are CASSGAWNSPLHF.